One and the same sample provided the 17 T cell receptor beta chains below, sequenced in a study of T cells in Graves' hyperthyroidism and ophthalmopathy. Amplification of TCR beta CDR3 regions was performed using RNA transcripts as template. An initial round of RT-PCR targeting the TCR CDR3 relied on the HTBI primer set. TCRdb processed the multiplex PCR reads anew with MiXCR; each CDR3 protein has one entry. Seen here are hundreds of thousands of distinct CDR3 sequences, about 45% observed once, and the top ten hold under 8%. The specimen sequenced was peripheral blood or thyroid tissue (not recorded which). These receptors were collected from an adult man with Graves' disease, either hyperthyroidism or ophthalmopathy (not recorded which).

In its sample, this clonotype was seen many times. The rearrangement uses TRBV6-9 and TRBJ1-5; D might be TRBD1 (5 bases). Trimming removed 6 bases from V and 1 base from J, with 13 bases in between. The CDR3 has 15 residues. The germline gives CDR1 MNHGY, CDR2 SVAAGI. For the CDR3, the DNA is TGTGCCAGCAGCATCTCGGGGGGGAGCAATCAGCCCCAGCATTTT. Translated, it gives CASSISGGSNQPQHF.

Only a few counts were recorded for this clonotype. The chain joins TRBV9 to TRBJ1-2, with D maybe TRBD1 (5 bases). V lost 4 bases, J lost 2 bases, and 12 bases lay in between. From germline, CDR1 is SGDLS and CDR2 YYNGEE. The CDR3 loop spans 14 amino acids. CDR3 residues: CASSRWGENYGYTF. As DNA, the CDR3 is TGTGCCAGCAGCCGGTGGGGGGAGAACTATGGCTACACCTTC.

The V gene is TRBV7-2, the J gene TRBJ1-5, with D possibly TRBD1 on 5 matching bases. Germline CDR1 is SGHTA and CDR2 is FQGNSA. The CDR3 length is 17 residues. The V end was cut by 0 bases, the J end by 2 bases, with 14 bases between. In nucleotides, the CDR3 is TGTGCCAGCAGCTTAGCAGGTTGGCGGGGCCGCAATCAGCCCCAGCATTTT. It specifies CASSLAGWRGRNQPQHF.

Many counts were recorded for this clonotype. The CDR3 DNA reads as TGTGCCAGCAGTGAAGCGCTTCTGATTGGGGCCAACGTCCTGACTTTC. This encodes CASSEALLIGANVLTF. V gene TRBV2 combines with J gene TRBJ2-6; no firm D call. With 0 bases removed from V and 3 bases from J, the gap between germline ends came to 9 bases. In germline, CDR1 is SNHLY, CDR2 FYNNEI. There are 16 residues in the CDR3.

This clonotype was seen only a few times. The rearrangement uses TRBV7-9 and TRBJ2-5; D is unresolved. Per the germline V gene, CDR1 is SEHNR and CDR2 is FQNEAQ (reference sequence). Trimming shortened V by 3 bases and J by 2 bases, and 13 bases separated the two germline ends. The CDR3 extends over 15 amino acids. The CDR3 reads CASSLSTSLQETQYF. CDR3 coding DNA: TGTGCCAGCAGCTTGTCGACATCGTTACAAGAGACCCAGTACTTC.

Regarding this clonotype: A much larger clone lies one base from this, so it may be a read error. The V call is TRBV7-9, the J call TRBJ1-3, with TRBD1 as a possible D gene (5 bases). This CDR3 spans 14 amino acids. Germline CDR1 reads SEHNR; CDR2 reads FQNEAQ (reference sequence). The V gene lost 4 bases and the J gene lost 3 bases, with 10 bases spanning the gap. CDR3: CASSSAGFGNTIYF. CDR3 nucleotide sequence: TGTGCCAGCAGCTCTGCAGGGTTTGGAAACACCATATATTTT.

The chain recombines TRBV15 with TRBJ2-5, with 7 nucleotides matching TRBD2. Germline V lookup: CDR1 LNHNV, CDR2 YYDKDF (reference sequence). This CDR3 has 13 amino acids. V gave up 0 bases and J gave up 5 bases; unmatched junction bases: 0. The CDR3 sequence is CATSRETSETQYF. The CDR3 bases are TGTGCCACCAGCAGAGAGACTAGCGAGACCCAGTACTTC.

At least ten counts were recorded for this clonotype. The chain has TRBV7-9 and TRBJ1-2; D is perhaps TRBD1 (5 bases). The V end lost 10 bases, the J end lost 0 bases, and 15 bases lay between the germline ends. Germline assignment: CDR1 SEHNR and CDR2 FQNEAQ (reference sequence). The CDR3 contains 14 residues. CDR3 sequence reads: CATDVDSPNYGYTF. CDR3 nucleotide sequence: TGTGCCACCGACGTTGACAGTCCTAACTATGGCTACACCTTC.

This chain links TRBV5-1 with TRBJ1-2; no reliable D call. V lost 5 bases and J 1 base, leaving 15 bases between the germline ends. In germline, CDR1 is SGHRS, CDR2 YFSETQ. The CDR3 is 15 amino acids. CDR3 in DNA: TGCGCCAGCAGAAACAAGGGTGGCCTTAACTATGGCTACACCTTC. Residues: CASRNKGGLNYGYTF. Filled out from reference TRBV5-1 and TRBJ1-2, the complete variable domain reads KAGVTQTPRYLIKTRGQQVTLSCSPISGHRSVSWYQQTPGQGLQFLFEYFSETQRNKGNFPGRFSGRQFSNSRSEMNVSTLELGDSALYLCASRNKGGLNYGYTFGSGTRLTVV.

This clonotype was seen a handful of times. The CDR3 nucleotides read TGTGCCAGCAGCTACAGCCGGGGCCCGAACTATGGCTACACCTTC. Residues: CASSYSRGPNYGYTF. V and J are TRBV7-8 and TRBJ1-2, with D perhaps TRBD1 (5 bases). V gave up 4 bases and J gave up 2 bases, with 14 bases separating them. From germline, CDR1 is SGHVS and CDR2 FQNEAQ. The CDR3 covers 15 residues. Looking up the rest from reference TRBV7-8 and TRBJ1-2 gives the full variable domain: GAGVSQSPRYKVAKRGQDVALRCDPISGHVSLFWYQQALGQGPEFLTYFQNEAQLDKSGLPSDRFFAERPEGSVSTLKIQRTQQEDSAVYLCASSYSRGPNYGYTFGSGTRLTVV.

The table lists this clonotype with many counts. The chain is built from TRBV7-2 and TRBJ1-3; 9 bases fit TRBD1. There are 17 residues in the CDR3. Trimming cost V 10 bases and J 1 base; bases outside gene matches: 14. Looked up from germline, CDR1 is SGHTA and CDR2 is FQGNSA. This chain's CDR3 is CATALGQGKWSGNTIYF. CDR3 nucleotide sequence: TGTGCCACCGCCCTGGGACAGGGAAAGTGGTCTGGAAACACCATATATTTT.

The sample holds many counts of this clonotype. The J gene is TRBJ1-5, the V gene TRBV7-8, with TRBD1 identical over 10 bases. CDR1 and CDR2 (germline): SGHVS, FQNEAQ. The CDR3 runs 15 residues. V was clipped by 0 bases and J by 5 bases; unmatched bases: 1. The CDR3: CASSLAGTGDQPQHF. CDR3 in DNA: TGTGCCAGCAGCTTAGCGGGGACAGGGGATCAGCCCCAGCATTTT.

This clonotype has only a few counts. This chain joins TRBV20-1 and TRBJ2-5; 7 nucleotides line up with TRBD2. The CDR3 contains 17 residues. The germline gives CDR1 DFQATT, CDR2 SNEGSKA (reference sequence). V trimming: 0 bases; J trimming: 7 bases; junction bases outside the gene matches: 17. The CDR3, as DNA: TGCAGTGCTAGAGAAGCTAGCGGAATCGGGGTTCAATGGACCCAGTACTTC. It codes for CSAREASGIGVQWTQYF.

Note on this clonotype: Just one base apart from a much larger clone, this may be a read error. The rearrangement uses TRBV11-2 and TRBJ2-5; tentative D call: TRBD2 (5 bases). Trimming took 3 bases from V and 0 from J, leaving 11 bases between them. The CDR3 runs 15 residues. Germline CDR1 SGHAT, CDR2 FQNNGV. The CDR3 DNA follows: TGTGCCAGCAGCTTTTCCAGGACTTACCAAGAGACCCAGTACTTC. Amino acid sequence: CASSFSRTYQETQYF.

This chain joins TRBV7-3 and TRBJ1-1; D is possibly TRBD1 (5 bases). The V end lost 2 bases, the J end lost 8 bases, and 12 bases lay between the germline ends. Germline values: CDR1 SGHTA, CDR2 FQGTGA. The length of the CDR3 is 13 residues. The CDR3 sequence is CASSLFAGMEAFF. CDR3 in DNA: TGTGCCAGCAGCTTATTTGCAGGGATGGAAGCTTTCTTT.

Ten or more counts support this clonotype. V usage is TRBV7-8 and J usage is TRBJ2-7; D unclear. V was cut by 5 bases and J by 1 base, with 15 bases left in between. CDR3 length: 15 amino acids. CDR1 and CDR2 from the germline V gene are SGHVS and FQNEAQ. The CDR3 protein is CASSQRRPKSYEQYF. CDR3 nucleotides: TGTGCCAGCAGCCAGCGACGGCCGAAGTCCTACGAGCAGTACTTC.

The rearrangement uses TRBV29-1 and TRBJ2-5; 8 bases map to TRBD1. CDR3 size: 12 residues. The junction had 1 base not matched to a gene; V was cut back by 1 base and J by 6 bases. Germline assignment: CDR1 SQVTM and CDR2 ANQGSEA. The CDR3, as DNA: TGCAGCGTTGAAGGACAGGGGCAGACCCAGTACTTC. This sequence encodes CSVEGQGQTQYF.